This T cell receptor beta chain was recovered during a study of T cell responses to AZD1222 COVID-19 vaccine (dated by TCRdb to the early 2020s). General notes on the study: Because spike-specific TCR depth and breadth did not differ between the two schedules, AZD1222 recipients who got a second dose at roughly 4 weeks were pooled with those who got a second dose at roughly 12 weeks. Enrollment into the trials was organized by age into subgroups of 18-55, 56-69 and 70-plus years, and those subgroups contained roughly 140, 27 and 60 TCR-sequenced participants, respectively. TCR sequencing was performed for roughly 250 trial participants, of whom about 210 were given two doses of AZD1222 and about 25 were given two doses of MenACWY control vaccine.

This clone was counted between two and nine times. It has no known antigen specificity. No much larger clone exists at a distance of one base, and base qualities are not known. According to the study, the label for this sample's time point signals: baseline before first vaccination. Samples from vaccinated people were obtained from the UK trials COV001 and COV002, which included a single-blind randomized controlled phase 2/3 trial of AZD1222 (ChAdOx1 nCoV-19) in healthy adults. For TCRbeta chain sequencing, PBMC samples were collected from trial participants at day 0 and at day 28 after the second dose. Broader findings and caveats from the paper: No day 14 peak-response samples were available, so repertoires were characterized only after the peak T cell response. Conclusions about previously exposed vaccinees are limited, since just five or six AZD1222 recipients were seropositive for SARS-CoV-2 at baseline. Reportedly, almost half of the unique spike-specific TCRs recognized epitopes lying outside the regions that are mutated in the B.1.351 and B.1.1.7 variants. The 56-69-year group was small, and its depth increase did not reach significance, likely because of low power. A significant rise in spike-specific TCR breadth and depth was observed after two AZD1222 doses relative to day 0 and relative to MenACWY recipients. The whole spike protein was spanned by vaccine-associated CD4 TCRs, and dominant responses were seen in regions 160-218 and 743-854. Participants were mostly white British, with more females than males. The authors suggested clonal diversity may have been underestimated.

The CDR3 regions of human TCRbeta chains were analyzed by immunosequencing. Per the source publication's procedure: TCRs in the repertoires were compared against a reference library of SARS-CoV-2-specific TCRs that had been generated with the MIRA antigen-specificity platform. Breadth was defined as the fraction of unique TCRs that were SARS-CoV-2-associated, and depth was defined as the fraction of total T cells that were SARS-CoV-2-associated. Each spike-specific TCR was assigned to its reactive spike region and to a CD4 or CD8 class using the MIRA data. Log10-transformed breadth and depth values were compared by one-way ANOVA with Sidak's multiple comparisons tests. TCRdb provides this immuneACCESS table in a form limited to in-frame rearrangements. Some clones are lacking; in checked studies, under half of them reflect an unresolved V gene, and why the rest are absent is not known. The V and J calls and clone size are taken from that table; D and trimming were inferred from the DNA. For this sample the table gives around 50,000 clones, of which around four fifths were detected only once. The ten largest clonotypes hold around 9.6% of the sample.

V loses 0 bases of germline sequence and J loses 4 bases, and the interval between the two ends is 16 bases. The CDR3 contains 16 residues, cysteine and phenylalanine counted. The only DNA kept is the CDR3, 48 bases in frame from the first base. Taken from the germline V gene (reference sequence), the CDR1 and CDR2 loops are GTSNPN and SVGIG. In this chain, TRBV30 is recombined with TRBJ2-1; the D assignment is uncertain and may be TRBD1 or TRBD2, with 5 bases supporting each. This specimen was peripheral blood, taken on day 0 of AZD1222 vaccination. This clonotype originated in an adult in good health. In nucleotides, the sequence is TGTGCCTGGAGTGTACAGGTGGGAGACCGTTACAATGAGCAGTTCTTC. Translated, it gives CAWSVQVGDRYNEQFF.